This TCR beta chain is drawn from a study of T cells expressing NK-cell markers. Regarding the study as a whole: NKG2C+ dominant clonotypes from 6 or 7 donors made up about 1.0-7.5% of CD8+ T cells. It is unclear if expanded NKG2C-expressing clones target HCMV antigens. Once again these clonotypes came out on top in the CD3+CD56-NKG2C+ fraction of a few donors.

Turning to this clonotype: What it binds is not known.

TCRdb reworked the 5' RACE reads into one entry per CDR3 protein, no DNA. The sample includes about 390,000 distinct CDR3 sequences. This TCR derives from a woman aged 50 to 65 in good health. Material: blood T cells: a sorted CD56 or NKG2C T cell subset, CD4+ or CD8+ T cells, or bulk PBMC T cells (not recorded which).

This CDR3 is CASNPPGLAGTGELFF. This rearrangement joins TRBV7-2 to TRBJ2-2; TCRdb's assignment of TRBD2 cannot be checked, as there is no DNA. The germline CDR1 and CDR2 sequences are SGHTA and FQGNSA. This CDR3 contains 16 residues. The variable domain in full, with the rest retrieved from reference TRBV7-2 and TRBJ2-2, is GAGVSQSPSNKVTEKGKDVELRCDPISGHTALYWYRQSLGQGLEFLIYFQGNSAPDKSGLPSDRFSAERTGGSVSTLTIQRTQQEDSAVYLCASNPPGLAGTGELFFGEGSRLTVL.